This entry features one T cell receptor (beta chain) sequence. The target antigen is unknown. TCR beta CDR3 sequences were amplified from RNA transcripts. Primed by the HTBI set, a first-round RT-PCR was run on the TCR CDR3. TCRdb analysed the multiplex PCR reads with MiXCR anew, one entry per CDR3 protein. Of approximately 600,000 distinct CDR3 sequences in the sample, more than 20% were seen once. V shed 3 bases, J shed 6 bases, and the junction held 8 bases outside the gene matches. Germline CDR1 LNHDA, CDR2 SQIVND (reference sequence). This CDR3 is built from 16 residues. A patient was excluded if there was uncontrolled infection, other autoimmune disease, pregnancy or lactation. An approximately 10 ml volume of fresh peripheral blood provided the PBMCs. The sample originates from a study of T cells in Graves' hyperthyroidism and ophthalmopathy. Study findings and constraints: Model predictions of ophthalmopathy came a median approximately 6 months before onset. Most clonotypes expanded in the thyroid (above 0.001) were also present in blood.

The sequenced sample was blood. The chain has TRBV19 and TRBJ2-2, with 9 bases identical to TRBD2. The source of this sequence is a man younger than 45 with Graves' ophthalmopathy. CDR3 in amino acids: CASSMKGLATPGELFF. The CDR3, as DNA: TGTGCCAGTAGTATGAAGGGACTAGCTACTCCCGGGGAGCTGTTTTTT.